What follows are 21 T cell receptor beta chains derived from one specimen sequenced in a study of beta chain features in type 1 diabetes. TCRB transcripts that were expressed got sequenced, as all of the isolated RNA had been reverse transcribed. Only in-frame clones appear in the TCRdb table, and some are missing; sequencing was by immunoSEQ multiplex PCR. The sample carries more than 150,000 clones, roughly an eighth recorded once. Sequencing was performed on central memory CD4+ T cells from blood. Receptor source: a woman aged 18 to 35 in good health.

This clone appeared a few times. The chain links TRBV6-6 to TRBJ2-4; maybe TRBD1 (6 bases). The CDR3 length is 16 residues. Germline V gives CDR1 MNHNY, CDR2 SVGAGI (reference sequence). Between the trimmed V and J ends, which lost 7 bases and 5 bases, there was a span of 21 bases. The CDR3 sequence: CASTPSLQGAQNIQYF. The DNA for the CDR3 is TGTGCCAGCACTCCTTCCTTACAGGGTGCCCAAAACATTCAGTACTTC.

This clone has a handful of counts. This chain uses TRBV5-1 with TRBJ1-2, with D unresolved. The ends were cut back, 0 bases at V and 7 bases at J, with 7 bases in the middle. Germline lookup yields CDR1 SGHRS and CDR2 YFSETQ. CDR3 length: 12 amino acids. DNA for the CDR3: TGCGCCAGCAGCTTGGGAGAGGGTGGCTACACCTTC. Protein: CASSLGEGGYTF.

This clone was seen only a few times. The gene calls are TRBV5-6 and TRBJ2-5; 12 bases align to TRBD2. The CDR3 has 15 residues. Trimming cost V 2 bases and J 4 bases; bases outside gene matches: 3. CDR1 is SGHDT and CDR2 is YYEEEE in the germline V gene. This CDR3 is CASSFPGLAGETQYF. CDR3 nucleotide sequence: TGTGCCAGCAGCTTTCCGGGACTAGCGGGAGAGACCCAGTACTTC.

The rearrangement joins TRBV30 to TRBJ1-5; the D is unclear. Germline V gene sequence: CDR1 GTSNPN, CDR2 SVGIG (reference sequence). Trimming took off 4 bases at V and 2 bases at J, with 9 bases between the two ends. The CDR3 runs 13 residues. CDR3 nucleotide sequence: TGTGCCTGGAATACCCGCGGCAATCAGCCCCAGCATTTT. It translates to CAWNTRGNQPQHF. The full variable domain, with the rest looked up from reference TRBV30 and TRBJ1-5, is SQTIHQWPATLVQPVGSPLSLECTVEGTSNPNLYWYRQAAGRGLQLLFYSVGIGQISSEVPQNLSASRPQDRQFILSSKKLLLSDSGFYLCAWNTRGNQPQHFGDGTRLSIL.

This clone turned up a few times. The chain joins TRBV6-5 to TRBJ2-1, with 9 bases fitting TRBD2. This CDR3 contains 14 residues. CDR1 is MNHEY, CDR2 SVGAGI, per germline. Unmatched junction bases numbered 8, after V lost 6 bases and J lost 8 bases. CDR3 residues: CASSAGGPKYEQFF. Here the CDR3 DNA reads TGTGCCAGCAGCGCGGGAGGGCCGAAATATGAGCAGTTCTTC.

The CDR3 DNA sequence: TGTGCCAGCAGCTTACAACATAACTATGGCTACACCTTC. Encoded protein: CASSLQHNYGYTF. The chain employs TRBV11-2 and TRBJ1-2, with unresolved D. The V gene lost 2 bases and the J gene lost 1 base, with 5 bases spanning the gap. Looked up from germline, CDR1 is SGHAT and CDR2 is FQNNGV. This CDR3 is 13 amino acids long.

The chain is built from TRBV5-4 and TRBJ2-5; possibly TRBD1 for D (5 bases). Trimming took 0 bases from V and 3 from J, leaving 9 bases between them. Germline CDR1 is SGHNT and CDR2 is YYREEE (reference sequence). The CDR3 loop spans 14 amino acids. CDR3 residues: CASSLARVEETQYF. The DNA for the CDR3 is TGTGCCAGCAGCTTGGCCAGGGTTGAAGAGACCCAGTACTTC.

Details on this clone: In the same sample, other DNA sequences code for this CDR3. The chain combines TRBV5-1 with TRBJ2-7; 10 bases fit TRBD2. The CDR3 length is 15 residues. Trimming at V came to 4 bases and at J to 0 bases, leaving 4 bases not matched to a gene. The germline gives CDR1 SGHRS, CDR2 YFSETQ. The CDR3 loop reads CASSPRTSGSYEQYF. For the CDR3, the DNA is TGCGCCAGCAGCCCCCGGACTAGCGGCTCCTACGAGCAGTACTTC.

The rearrangement joins TRBV5-1 to TRBJ2-3, with D possibly TRBD2 on 6 matching bases. Trimming pared 0 bases from V and 5 bases from J, leaving 19 bases between. CDR1 SGHRS and CDR2 YFSETQ come from the germline V gene. The CDR3 loop spans 17 amino acids. DNA for the CDR3: TGCGCCAGCAGCTTGGCGGGACTCACCAGGACCATAGATACGCAGTATTTT. It is translated as CASSLAGLTRTIDTQYF.

This clone has a handful of counts. The rearrangement uses TRBV10-3 and TRBJ1-5, with TRBD1 as a possible D gene (6 bases). CDR1 and CDR2 from the germline V gene are ENHRY and SYGVKD. The CDR3 sequence is 15 residues long. The V end lost 3 bases, the J end lost 6 bases, and 15 bases lay between the germline ends. The CDR3 nucleotides read TGTGCCATCAGTGATGGGGGACATATCGGTCAGCCCCAGCATTTT. This gives the protein CAISDGGHIGQPQHF.

This clone has just a few counts. This chain uses TRBV29-1 with TRBJ1-1, with D unresolved. Germline CDR1 SQVTM, CDR2 ANQGSEA. V lost 6 bases, J lost 4 bases, and 12 bases lay in between. This CDR3 comprises 12 residues. CDR3 region: CSVRAEGTEAFF. The CDR3 DNA follows: TGCAGCGTGAGGGCCGAGGGCACTGAAGCTTTCTTT.

Only a few counts were recorded for this clone. The chain links TRBV15 to TRBJ2-5; no clear D gene. CDR3 length: 15 amino acids. V lost 0 bases to trimming and J lost 2 bases, with 10 bases between them. Germline V gene sequence: CDR1 LNHNV, CDR2 YYDKDF (reference sequence). CDR3 in amino acids: CATSRDNRVQETQYF. The CDR3 bases are TGTGCCACCAGCAGAGACAACCGGGTGCAAGAGACCCAGTACTTC.

This clone has a handful of counts. The CDR3 protein is CASSLQGARETQYF. CDR3 bases: TGCGCCAGCAGCTTACAGGGGGCGCGGGAGACCCAGTACTTC. This chain joins TRBV5-1 and TRBJ2-5; 9 nucleotides agree with TRBD1. Germline CDR1 is SGHRS and CDR2 is YFSETQ. Germline trimming cut 2 bases from V and 5 bases from J; bases unmatched to any gene: 4. This CDR3 has 14 amino acids.

The V gene is TRBV30, the J gene TRBJ2-3; D call uncertain. Trimming took 0 bases from V and 6 from J, leaving 7 bases between them. The CDR3 runs 12 residues. Germline V lookup: CDR1 GTSNPN, CDR2 SVGIG (reference sequence). The CDR3 here is CAWSVRWDTQYF. The CDR3 DNA sequence: TGTGCCTGGAGTGTACGGTGGGATACGCAGTATTTT. The full variable domain, with the rest looked up from reference TRBV30 and TRBJ2-3, is SQTIHQWPATLVQPVGSPLSLECTVEGTSNPNLYWYRQAAGRGLQLLFYSVGIGQISSEVPQNLSASRPQDRQFILSSKKLLLSDSGFYLCAWSVRWDTQYFGPGTRLTVL.

This clone was observed a few times. The chain combines TRBV7-8 with TRBJ1-1; D is unresolved. V was cut by 6 bases and J by 4 bases, with 15 bases left in between. Germline V gene lookup returns CDR1 SGHVS and CDR2 FQNEAQ. The CDR3 contains 14 residues. CDR3 protein: CASSLGRRRTEAFF. CDR3 nucleotide sequence: TGTGCCAGCAGTCTCGGGAGAAGGCGCACTGAAGCTTTCTTT.

V is TRBV6-6 and J is TRBJ1-4; weak D call: TRBD1 (5 bases). V was trimmed by 2 bases and J by 0 bases, leaving 10 bases between them. Germline assignment: CDR1 MNHNY and CDR2 SVGAGI (reference sequence). The CDR3 runs 16 residues. CDR3 in DNA: TGTGCCAGCAGTTACCGACAGACGACAACTAATGAAAAACTGTTTTTT. It specifies CASSYRQTTTNEKLFF.

This chain connects TRBV5-6 to TRBJ1-5; TRBD1 matches 9 bases. V lost 4 bases, J lost 2 bases, and 10 bases stayed unmatched. In germline, CDR1 is SGHDT, CDR2 YYEEEE. This CDR3 contains 17 residues. The CDR3 sequence: CASSPGTGRGGNQPQHF. CDR3 coding DNA: TGTGCCAGCAGCCCGGGGACAGGGAGGGGGGGCAATCAGCCCCAGCATTTT.

The chain links TRBV28 to TRBJ1-3; D gene ambiguous. CDR1 and CDR2 from the germline V gene are MDHEN and SYDVKM. The CDR3 is 15 residues long. V was trimmed by 3 bases and J by 0 bases, leaving 9 bases between them. The CDR3 DNA follows: TGTGCCAGCAGTTTGGGCAGAAGCTCTGGAAACACCATATATTTT. This gives the protein CASSLGRSSGNTIYF. Based on the CDR3 plus reference TRBV28 and TRBJ1-3, the full variable domain is DVKVTQSSRYLVKRTGEKVFLECVQDMDHENMFWYRQDPGLGLRLIYFSYDVKMKEKGDIPEGYSVSREKKERFSLILESASTNQTSMYLCASSLGRSSGNTIYFGEGSWLTVV.

This sequence joins TRBV11-1 and TRBJ2-2; D may be TRBD2 (5 bases). CDR3 length equals 14 residues. Germline loops: CDR1 SGHAT, CDR2 FQDESV (reference sequence). The ends were cut back, 5 bases at V and 2 bases at J, with 9 bases in the middle. DNA for the CDR3: TGTGCCAGCAGCGGGCCGGGAAACACCGGGGAGCTGTTTTTT. Amino acids: CASSGPGNTGELFF.

This chain links TRBV28 with TRBJ1-1; no clear D gene. CDR1 MDHEN and CDR2 SYDVKM come from the germline V gene. This CDR3 is built from 13 residues. Trimming took off 5 bases at V and 7 bases at J, with 14 bases between the two ends. The CDR3, as DNA: TGTGCCAGCAGTCCCCCGGGAAGGGATGAAGCTTTCTTT. It translates to CASSPPGRDEAFF.

This sequence joins TRBV7-6 and TRBJ2-7, with D unclear. CDR1 is SGHVS and CDR2 is FNYEAQ in the germline V gene. V lost 6 bases, J lost 0 bases, and 9 bases lay in between. The CDR3 has 13 residues. The chain's CDR3 is CASRALVSYEQYF. In nucleotides, the CDR3 is TGTGCCAGCAGGGCCCTGGTCTCCTACGAGCAGTACTTC.